Shown below are 17 T cell receptor beta chains from a single sample sequenced in a study of CD8+CD57+ T cells in acquired aplastic anemia. Sequenced patients had shown CD8+CD57+ cell expansion by flow cytometry. Template material for TCR beta VDJ and CDR3 profiling consisted of genomic DNA. Via MiXCR, TCRdb re-called the reads, giving one row per CDR3 protein. The sample contains some 150,000 distinct CDR3 sequences, roughly 43% of which appear only once. Sequenced sample: sorted CD4+, CD8+, or CD8+CD57+ T cells (not recorded which) from PBMCs. The origin of the receptors is a human donor with aplastic anemia.

The sample holds many counts of this clonotype. This chain connects TRBV27 to TRBJ2-5; 7 nucleotides align to TRBD1. CDR3 length: 14 residues. Unmatched junction bases numbered 4, after V lost 3 bases and J lost 3 bases. From germline, CDR1 is MNHEY and CDR2 SMNVEV (reference sequence). In nucleotides, the CDR3 is TGTGCCAGCAGTTTGTACAGGGGCAAAGAGACCCAGTACTTC. As protein: CASSLYRGKETQYF.

This clonotype was counted at least ten times. The V and J genes are TRBV10-2 and TRBJ1-5; no clear D gene. The CDR3 has 12 residues. Germline CDR1 WSHSY, CDR2 SAAADI. V dropped 7 bases and J dropped 4 bases, with 8 bases sitting between them. The CDR3 here is CASKELNQPQHF. CDR3 coding DNA: TGCGCCAGCAAAGAACTAAATCAGCCCCAGCATTTT.

This chain joins TRBV6-1 and TRBJ2-1; TRBD2 matches at 7 bases. V lost 6 bases, J lost 3 bases, and 8 bases stayed unmatched. Germline V lookup: CDR1 MNHNS, CDR2 SASEGT. The CDR3 sequence is 15 residues long. The CDR3 DNA is TGTGCCAGCAGCCCTACTCTAGCGGTCTACAATGAGCAGTTCTTC. This gives the protein CASSPTLAVYNEQFF.

This clonotype was recorded once. The chain couples TRBV6-1 to TRBJ1-6; 8 bases align to TRBD1. The J segment lost 6 bases and the V segment lost 7 bases, leaving 8 bases of the junction unmatched. CDR1 is MNHNS and CDR2 is SASEGT in the germline V gene. This CDR3 region has 15 residues. The CDR3 reads CASTLQGVANSPLHF. The CDR3 DNA reads TGTGCCAGCACCCTACAGGGGGTGGCTAATTCACCCCTCCACTTT.

This clonotype occurred many times. This rearrangement joins TRBV5-1 to TRBJ2-2; D might be TRBD1 (6 bases). The CDR3 length is 18 residues. Deletions cut 0 bases from V and 3 bases from J, with 18 bases between. The germline V gene has CDR1 SGHRS and CDR2 YFSETQ. The CDR3 coding sequence is TGCGCCAGCAGCTTGGAGGAGGAAGGGGGTTTGTACACCGGGGAGCTGTTTTTT. Translated, it gives CASSLEEEGGLYTGELFF.

There are many counts of this clonotype. The chain links TRBV5-1 to TRBJ1-1, with a tentative D call TRBD1 (6 bases). The germline V gene has CDR1 SGHRS and CDR2 YFSETQ. V shed 0 bases and J shed 0 bases, with 18 bases lying between them. The CDR3 is 18 residues long. The CDR3 sequence is CASSLAPGVPPMNTEAFF. CDR3 coding DNA: TGCGCCAGCAGCTTGGCACCAGGGGTTCCACCCATGAACACTGAAGCTTTCTTT.

This clonotype has a count of ten or more. The chain uses TRBV6-2 or TRBV6-3 and TRBJ2-7; 8 bases agree with TRBD1. The CDR3 is 16 residues long. The junction had 9 bases not matched to a gene; V was cut back by 2 bases and J by 3 bases. Germline V lookup: CDR1 MNHEY, CDR2 SVGEGT. The CDR3 nucleotides read TGTGCCAGCAGTTACACTTCGGGACAGGTGAACTACGAGCAGTACTTC. Translated: CASSYTSGQVNYEQYF.

This rearrangement joins TRBV5-1 to TRBJ1-6; D remains unclear. The germline CDR1 and CDR2 sequences are SGHRS and YFSETQ. CDR3 length: 15 residues. Trimming left V 2 bases short and J 6 bases short, with 12 bases between. CDR3 DNA: TGCGCCAGCAGCTTAGGAGATCTCCCTAATTCACCCCTCCACTTT. Encoded protein: CASSLGDLPNSPLHF. Using reference TRBV5-1 and TRBJ1-6 for the parts outside the CDR3, the full variable domain is KAGVTQTPRYLIKTRGQQVTLSCSPISGHRSVSWYQQTPGQGLQFLFEYFSETQRNKGNFPGRFSGRQFSNSRSEMNVSTLELGDSALYLCASSLGDLPNSPLHFGNGTRLTVT.

This chain joins TRBV25-1 and TRBJ2-7; perhaps TRBD1 as D (5 bases). Trimming removed 1 base at V and 3 bases at J, with 13 bases between. Per germline, CDR1 MGHDK and CDR2 SYGVNS. This CDR3 region has 15 residues. CDR3 nucleotide sequence: TGTGCCAGCAGTGAATGGGTCGGACACAACTACGAGCAGTACTTC. Protein: CASSEWVGHNYEQYF.

This clonotype occurred a few times. V is TRBV27 and J is TRBJ1-2; tentatively, D is TRBD1 (5 bases). CDR1 MNHEY and CDR2 SMNVEV come from the germline V gene (reference sequence). The CDR3 covers 15 residues. V shed 5 bases and J shed 2 bases, with 15 bases lying between them. CDR3 in DNA: TGTGCCAGCAGTCCCCTGACAGTACCGAACTATGGCTACACCTTC. Translated: CASSPLTVPNYGYTF.

The CDR3: CASSTGLVSNEQYF. The DNA of the CDR3 is TGCGCCAGCAGTACTGGACTAGTCAGCAACGAGCAGTACTTC. This chain uses TRBV10-2 with TRBJ2-7, with TRBD2 identical over 7 bases. V was pared by 5 bases and J by 5 bases, with 9 bases of the junction left unmatched. CDR3 length: 14 residues. The germline V gene encodes CDR1 WSHSY and CDR2 SAAADI.

The chain has TRBV10-2 and TRBJ1-1; D gene uncertain. The CDR3 extends over 14 amino acids. V was shortened by 6 bases and J by 10 bases, with 21 bases between the two germline ends. Germline CDR1 is WSHSY and CDR2 is SAAADI. The chain's CDR3 is CASSDPGPGAGAFF. The DNA of the CDR3 is TGCGCCAGCAGCGATCCCGGACCCGGCGCGGGAGCTTTCTTT.

CDR3 bases: TGTGCCAGCAGCTTGGGCAGACTGAACACCATATATTTT. Its protein product is CASSLGRLNTIYF. The chain employs TRBV7-2 and TRBJ1-3; D is unclear. Germline V CDR1 and CDR2: SGHTA, FQGNSA. Trimming took off 3 bases at V and 7 bases at J, with 10 bases between the two ends. There are 13 residues in the CDR3.

V gene TRBV18 combines with J gene TRBJ1-6, with D possibly matching TRBD1 (6 bases). This CDR3 spans 17 amino acids. V lost 4 bases and J 6 bases, leaving 19 bases between the germline ends. CDR1 KGHSH and CDR2 LQKENI come from the germline V gene. The CDR3 DNA is TGTGCCAGCTCACTACGGGACACCCCACTGGGTAATTCACCCCTCCACTTT. It translates to CASSLRDTPLGNSPLHF.

This clonotype was picked up a small number of times. The CDR3 bases are TGTGCCACCAGTGTAAGAGATACGCAGTATTTT. Translating it yields CATSVRDTQYF. The chain links TRBV24-1 to TRBJ2-3; D is unresolved. V dropped 5 bases and J dropped 5 bases, with 4 bases sitting between them. The germline gives CDR1 KGHDR, CDR2 SFDVKD. CDR3 length: 11 residues.

This clonotype was detected only a few times. A read error is possible here, since a much larger clone lies one base away. The chain links TRBV20-1 to TRBJ2-1; D is possibly TRBD2 (6 bases). The CDR3 extends over 14 amino acids. Germline CDR1 is DFQATT and CDR2 is SNEGSKA (reference sequence). CDR3: CSAAHGGTYDEQFF. The CDR3 DNA follows: TGCAGTGCCGCCCACGGGGGAACCTACGATGAGCAGTTCTTC.

This clonotype has ten or more counts. The chain employs TRBV5-1 and TRBJ2-7; D assignment may be TRBD1 or TRBD2 (5 bases each). V shed 5 bases and J shed 2 bases, with 14 bases lying between them. The CDR3 length is 14 residues. CDR1 SGHRS and CDR2 YFSETQ come from the germline V gene. CDR3 DNA: TGCGCCAGCAGAACTGGGACCGCCACCTACGAGCAGTACTTC. Translated, it gives CASRTGTATYEQYF.